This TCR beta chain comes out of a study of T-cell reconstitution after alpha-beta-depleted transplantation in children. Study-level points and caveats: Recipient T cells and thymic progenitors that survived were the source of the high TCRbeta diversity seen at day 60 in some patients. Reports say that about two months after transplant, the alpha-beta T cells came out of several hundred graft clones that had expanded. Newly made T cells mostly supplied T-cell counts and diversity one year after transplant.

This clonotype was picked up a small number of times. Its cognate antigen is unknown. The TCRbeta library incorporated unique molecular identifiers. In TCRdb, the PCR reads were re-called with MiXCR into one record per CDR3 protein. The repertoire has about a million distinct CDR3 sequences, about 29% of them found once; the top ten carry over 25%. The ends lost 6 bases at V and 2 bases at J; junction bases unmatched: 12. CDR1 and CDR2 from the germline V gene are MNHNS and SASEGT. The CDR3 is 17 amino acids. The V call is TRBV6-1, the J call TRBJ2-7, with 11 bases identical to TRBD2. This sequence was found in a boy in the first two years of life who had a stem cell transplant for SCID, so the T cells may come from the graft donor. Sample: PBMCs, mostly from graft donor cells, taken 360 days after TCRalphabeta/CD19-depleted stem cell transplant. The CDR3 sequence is CASSRLAGTSAPYEQYF. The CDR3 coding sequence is TGTGCCAGCAGCCGACTAGCGGGGACCAGTGCCCCCTACGAGCAGTACTTC.